This T cell receptor beta chain was sequenced during a study of vaccination effects on CD4 cells after COVID-19. Study as a whole: The vaccine given was either BNT162b2 or mRNA-1273, in two doses.

Per germline, CDR1 LNHDA and CDR2 SQIVND (reference sequence). The germline V and J ends were trimmed by 5 bases and 0 bases, with 13 bases remaining between them. This CDR3 comprises 15 residues. Data came from immunoSEQ multiplex PCR; TCRdb stores just in-frame clones and leaves some out. This sample has tens of thousands of clones, with 78% found just once. As for this clone: Its antigen is still unknown.

ViraFEST used viral peptide pools to expand antigen-specific CD4+ T cells before sequencing. Subsequent to approximately 9 days of culture, CD4+ T cells were isolated. According to the study, vaccine recipients showed no prior SARS-CoV-2 infection and negative nucleocapsid antibodies. The specimen was CD4+ T cells from PBMCs cultured with SARS-CoV-2 spike peptides, collected before COVID-19 vaccination. The chain combines TRBV19 with TRBJ1-2, with D unclear. This receptor was obtained from a human donor who received a COVID-19 vaccine. The CDR3 region is CASSGVPGPNYGYTF. Written as DNA, the CDR3 is TGTGCCAGTAGTGGGGTCCCGGGCCCTAACTATGGCTACACCTTC.